The following is a T cell receptor beta chain sequence with its context. Trimming took off 5 bases at V and 5 bases at J, with 18 bases between the two ends. Germline CDR1 and CDR2: MNHEY and SVGAGI. This CDR3 contains 15 residues. This entry is derived from a study of shared clonotypes between healthy human individuals. Generated by immunoSEQ multiplex PCR, the TCRdb table keeps only in-frame clones and is missing some. The sample lists almost 750,000 clones; 72% were seen once. The receptor's source is a woman in her twenties or thirties in good health. The chain carries TRBV6-5 and TRBJ2-5; perhaps TRBD1 as D (5 bases). What was sequenced was memory CD4+ T cells sorted from blood. Subset reported: CD45RA-negative fraction. CDR3 loop: CASSLGHNSVETQYF. CDR3 nucleotides: TGTGCCAGCAGTCTTGGACACAATAGTGTGGAGACCCAGTACTTC.